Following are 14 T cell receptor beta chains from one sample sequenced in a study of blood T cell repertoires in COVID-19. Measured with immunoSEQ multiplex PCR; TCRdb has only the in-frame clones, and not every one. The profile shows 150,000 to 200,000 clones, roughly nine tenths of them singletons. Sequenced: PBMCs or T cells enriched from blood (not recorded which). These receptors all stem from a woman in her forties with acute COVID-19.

The CDR3 spells CASRRSAHTYYEQYF. The DNA for the CDR3 is TGTGCCAGCAGGAGGTCGGCCCATACCTACTACGAGCAGTACTTC. V gene TRBV6-5 combines with J gene TRBJ2-7; D is undetermined. The germline V and J ends were trimmed by 6 bases and 3 bases, with 18 bases remaining between them. Germline V gene data show CDR1 as MNHEY and CDR2 as SVGAGI. The CDR3 runs 15 residues.

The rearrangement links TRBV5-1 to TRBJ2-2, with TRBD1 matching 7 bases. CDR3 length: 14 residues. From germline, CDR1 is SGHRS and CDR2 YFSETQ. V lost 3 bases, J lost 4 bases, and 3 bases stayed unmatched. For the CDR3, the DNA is TGCGCCAGCAGCTCGACAGGGTCCACCGGGGAGCTGTTTTTT. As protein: CASSSTGSTGELFF. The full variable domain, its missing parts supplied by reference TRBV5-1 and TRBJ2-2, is KAGVTQTPRYLIKTRGQQVTLSCSPISGHRSVSWYQQTPGQGLQFLFEYFSETQRNKGNFPGRFSGRQFSNSRSEMNVSTLELGDSALYLCASSSTGSTGELFFGEGSRLTVL.

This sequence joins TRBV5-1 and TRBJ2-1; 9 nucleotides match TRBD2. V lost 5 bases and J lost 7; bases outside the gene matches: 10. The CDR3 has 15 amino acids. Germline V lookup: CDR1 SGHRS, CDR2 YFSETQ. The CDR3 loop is CASRPGLARANEQFF. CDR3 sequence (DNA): TGCGCCAGCAGACCCGGACTAGCGCGGGCGAATGAGCAGTTCTTC. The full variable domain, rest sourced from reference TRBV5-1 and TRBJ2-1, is KAGVTQTPRYLIKTRGQQVTLSCSPISGHRSVSWYQQTPGQGLQFLFEYFSETQRNKGNFPGRFSGRQFSNSRSEMNVSTLELGDSALYLCASRPGLARANEQFFGPGTRLTVL.

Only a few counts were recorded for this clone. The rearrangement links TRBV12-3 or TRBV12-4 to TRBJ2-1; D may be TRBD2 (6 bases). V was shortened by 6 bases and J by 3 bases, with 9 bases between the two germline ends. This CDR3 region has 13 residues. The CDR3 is CASRSSDYNEQFF. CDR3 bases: TGTGCCAGCAGGTCTAGCGACTACAATGAGCAGTTCTTC.

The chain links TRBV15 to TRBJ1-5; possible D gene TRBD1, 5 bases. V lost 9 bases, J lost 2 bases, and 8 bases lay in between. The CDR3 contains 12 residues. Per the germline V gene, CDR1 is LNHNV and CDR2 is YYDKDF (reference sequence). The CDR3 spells CATKQGNQPQHF. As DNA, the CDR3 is TGTGCCACAAAACAGGGCAATCAGCCCCAGCATTTT.

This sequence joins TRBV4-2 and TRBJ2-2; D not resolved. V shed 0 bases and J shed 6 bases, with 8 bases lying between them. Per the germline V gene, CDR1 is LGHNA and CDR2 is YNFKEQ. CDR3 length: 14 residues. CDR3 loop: CASSQDAVPGELFF. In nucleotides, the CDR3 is TGTGCCAGCAGCCAAGATGCAGTGCCCGGGGAGCTGTTTTTT.

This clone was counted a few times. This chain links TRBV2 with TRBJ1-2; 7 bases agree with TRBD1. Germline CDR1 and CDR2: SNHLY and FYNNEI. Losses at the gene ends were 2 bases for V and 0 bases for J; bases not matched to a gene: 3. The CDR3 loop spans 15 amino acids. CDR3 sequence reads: CASSELGTANYGYTF. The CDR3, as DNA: TGTGCCAGCAGTGAATTGGGGACAGCTAACTATGGCTACACCTTC. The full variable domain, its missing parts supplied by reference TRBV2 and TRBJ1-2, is EPEVTQTPSHQVTQMGQEVILRCVPISNHLYFYWYRQILGQKVEFLVSFYNNEISEKSEIFDDQFSVERPDGSNFTLKIRSTKLEDSAMYFCASSELGTANYGYTFGSGTRLTVV.

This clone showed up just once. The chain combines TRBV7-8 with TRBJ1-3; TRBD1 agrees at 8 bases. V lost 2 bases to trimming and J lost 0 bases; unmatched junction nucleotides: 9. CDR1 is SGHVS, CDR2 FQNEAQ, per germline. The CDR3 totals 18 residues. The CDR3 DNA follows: TGTGCCAGCAGCTTAATGTTTATTGGACAGGGCTCTGGAAACACCATATATTTT. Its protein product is CASSLMFIGQGSGNTIYF. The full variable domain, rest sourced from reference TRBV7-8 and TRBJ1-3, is GAGVSQSPRYKVAKRGQDVALRCDPISGHVSLFWYQQALGQGPEFLTYFQNEAQLDKSGLPSDRFFAERPEGSVSTLKIQRTQQEDSAVYLCASSLMFIGQGSGNTIYFGEGSWLTVV.

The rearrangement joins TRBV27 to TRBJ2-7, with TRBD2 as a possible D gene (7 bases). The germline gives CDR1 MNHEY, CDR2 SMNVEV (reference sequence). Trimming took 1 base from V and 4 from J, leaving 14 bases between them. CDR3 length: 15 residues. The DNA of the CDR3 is TGTGCCAGCAGTTTATTGGGGGGGCGCGGATACGAGCAGTACTTC. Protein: CASSLLGGRGYEQYF.

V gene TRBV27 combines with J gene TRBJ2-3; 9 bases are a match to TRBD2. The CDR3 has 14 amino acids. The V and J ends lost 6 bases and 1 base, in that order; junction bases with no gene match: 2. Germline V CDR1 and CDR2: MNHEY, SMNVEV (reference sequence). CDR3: CASRVAGGTDTQYF. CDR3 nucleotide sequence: TGTGCCAGCAGGGTAGCGGGGGGCACAGATACGCAGTATTTT.

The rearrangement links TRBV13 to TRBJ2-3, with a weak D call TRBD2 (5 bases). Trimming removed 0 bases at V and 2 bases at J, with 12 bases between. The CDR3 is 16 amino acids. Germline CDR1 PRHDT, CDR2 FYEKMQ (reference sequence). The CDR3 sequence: CASSLGLLAFTDTQYF. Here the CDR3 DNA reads TGTGCCAGCAGCTTAGGGCTCCTAGCCTTCACAGATACGCAGTATTTT.

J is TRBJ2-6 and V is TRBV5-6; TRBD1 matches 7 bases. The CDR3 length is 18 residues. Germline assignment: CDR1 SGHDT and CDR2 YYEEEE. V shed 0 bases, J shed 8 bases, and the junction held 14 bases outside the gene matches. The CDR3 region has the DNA TGTGCCAGCAGCTTGGGAGGACAGGTCCAAACGCGGACCAACGTCCTGACTTTC. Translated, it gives CASSLGGQVQTRTNVLTF.

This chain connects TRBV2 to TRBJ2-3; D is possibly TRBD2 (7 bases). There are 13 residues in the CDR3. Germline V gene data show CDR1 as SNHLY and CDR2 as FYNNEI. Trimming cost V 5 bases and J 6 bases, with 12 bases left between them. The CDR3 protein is CASSLGGPDTQYF. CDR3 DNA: TGTGCCAGCAGTCTGGGGGGGCCGGATACGCAGTATTTT.

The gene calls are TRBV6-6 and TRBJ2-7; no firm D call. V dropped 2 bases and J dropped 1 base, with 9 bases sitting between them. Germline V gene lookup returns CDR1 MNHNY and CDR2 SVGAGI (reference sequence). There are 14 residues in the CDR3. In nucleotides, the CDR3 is TGTGCCAGCAGTTACGCCGGGTATTCCTACGAGCAGTACTTC. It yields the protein CASSYAGYSYEQYF.